This T cell receptor (beta chain) originates from a study of identical twins. The CDR3 is 15 amino acids. Germline-derived CDR1 and CDR2 are SGHNT and YENEEA. V lost 8 bases to trimming and J lost 4 bases, with 20 bases between them. Each CDR3 protein is one row after TCRdb ran MiXCR on the 5' RACE reads. The sample carries 350,000 to 600,000 distinct CDR3 sequences, 14% recorded once. In its sample, this clonotype was seen a few times. Separately, the same data were catalogued under a study of yellow fever vaccine responses in identical twins.

This chain joins TRBV11-3 and TRBJ1-2; maybe TRBD1 (5 bases). This receptor was obtained from a woman aged 18-30 years in good health. The sample consisted of CD4+ T cells sorted from blood. The CDR3 nucleotides read TGTGCCAGCCGAGGACATCCCGCACTTCTCTATGGCTACACCTTC. This sequence encodes CASRGHPALLYGYTF.